The source of this TCR beta chain is a study of OX40 agonist ivuxolimab in advanced cancers. On the study more broadly: Patients' therapy was ivuxolimab, an antibody that acts as an agonist of OX40 (CD134). Patients enrolled in dose escalation were diagnosed with hepatocellular carcinoma, melanoma, renal cell or head and neck cancer.

For this clone: As yet, its antigen is unknown.

Germline CDR1 and CDR2: MNHEY and SVGAGI. V shed 0 bases and J shed 4 bases, with 3 bases lying between them. The CDR3 loop spans 13 amino acids. Study-level results: Antigen specificity remained undetermined for the expanded peripheral T cells. Some nonresponders also had low normalized T-cell clonal expansion.

Data came from immunoSEQ multiplex PCR; TCRdb stores just in-frame clones and leaves some out. The sample carries 55,000 to 80,000 clones, roughly 90% recorded once. This clonotype was obtained from an adult with an advanced solid tumor such as melanoma, head and neck, liver or kidney cancer. The specimen was CD4+ or CD8+ T cells sorted from blood, collected in a trial of the OX40 agonist ivuxolimab. The rearrangement links TRBV6-5 to TRBJ2-2; D call uncertain. As DNA, the CDR3 is TGTGCCAGCAGTTACTCAGTCACCGGGGAGCTGTTTTTT. This encodes CASSYSVTGELFF.